The rows below give T cell receptor beta chains drawn from one sample of a study of blood T cells in healthy people across ages. TCRdb re-derived calls from the 5' RACE reads in MiXCR, one entry per CDR3 protein. The sample has about 810,000 distinct CDR3 sequences, about 34% seen once. Sequencing was done on a sample of blood. The receptors were sampled from a man in his late teens or twenties in good health. Both conserved end residues are part of each CDR3. The order of the fields is CDR3 protein, CDR3 DNA, V gene, D gene, J gene, clone size. A D gene is named only where the DNA matches it firmly. Size is stated for part of the rows, as once, few or many counts, or as a class when the clone is expanded.

CASSQGRANYRTQYF TGTGCCAGCAGCCAAGGACGAGCCAACTATAGAACGCAGTATTTT TRBV3-1 NA TRBJ2-3 NA
CASTPFGRAGYTF TGTGCCAGTACCCCCTTTGGTCGGGCCGGCTACACCTTC TRBV19 NA TRBJ1-2 NA
CASRHRNTEAFF TGTGCCAGCAGACACAGGAACACTGAAGCTTTCTTT TRBV6-2/TRBV6-3 NA TRBJ1-1 NA
CSASRSHEQYF TGCAGTGCTAGCCGCTCCCACGAGCAGTACTTC TRBV20-1 NA TRBJ2-7 NA
CASSQGFGNEQFF TGCGCCAGCAGCCAAGGGTTCGGTAATGAGCAGTTCTTC TRBV4-1 NA TRBJ2-1 NA
CSAGNPGLGTDTQYF TGCAGTGCTGGAAATCCGGGACTAGGCACAGATACGCAGTATTTT TRBV20-1 TRBD2 TRBJ2-3 NA
CAISEGLTQETQYF TGTGCCATCAGTGAAGGACTTACCCAAGAGACCCAGTACTTC TRBV10-3 NA TRBJ2-5 NA
CASSQRQGALNQPQHF TGCGCCAGCAGCCAGCGACAGGGGGCCCTCAATCAGCCCCAGCATTTT TRBV4-1 TRBD1 TRBJ1-5 many
CASSQDRTQMNTEAFF TGTGCCAGCAGCCAGGACAGGACGCAGATGAACACTGAAGCTTTCTTT TRBV7-3 TRBD1 TRBJ1-1 few
CASSYVWFGNQPQHF TGTGCCAGCAGTTACGTATGGTTTGGCAATCAGCCCCAGCATTTT TRBV6-6 NA TRBJ1-5 NA
CASSLGYEIRYGYTF TGTGCCAGCAGCTTAGGTTACGAGATTAGGTATGGCTACACCTTC TRBV7-2 NA TRBJ1-2 few
CASSYAGGDGYTF TGTGCCAGCAGTTACGCAGGGGGCGATGGCTACACCTTC TRBV6-2/TRBV6-3 TRBD1 TRBJ1-2 few
CASSERQGARNEQYF TGTGCCAGCAGTGAAAGACAGGGGGCGCGTAATGAGCAGTACTTC TRBV7-2 TRBD1 TRBJ2-7 few
CASSHGTDTQYF TGTGCCAGCAGCCACGGAACGGATACGCAGTATTTT TRBV7-9 NA TRBJ2-3 many
CSARDRQALYGYTF TGCAGTGCTAGAGATCGGCAGGCTCTCTATGGCTACACCTTC TRBV20-1 NA TRBJ1-2 few
CSAREGVMGEKLFF TGCAGTGCTAGAGAAGGGGTGATGGGGGAAAAACTGTTTTTT TRBV20-1 NA TRBJ1-4 few
CASSVGRGGTTRGEQFF TGTGCCAGCAGCGTAGGTCGGGGCGGGACTACACGAGGTGAGCAGTTCTTC TRBV9 TRBD2 TRBJ2-1 NA
CASSLSRRGFNTDTQYF TGTGCCAGCAGCTTATCACGTAGGGGATTCAACACAGATACGCAGTATTTT TRBV7-8 NA TRBJ2-3 many
CASSARGRTSDTQYF TGTGCCAGCAGCGCCCGTGGCAGGACCTCAGATACGCAGTATTTT TRBV9 NA TRBJ2-3 NA
CASSYSNAQFF TGTGCCAGCAGTTACTCGAACGCGCAGTTCTTC TRBV6-5 NA TRBJ2-1 many
CASSLVGTGADEQFF TGTGCCAGCAGCTTAGTGGGGACAGGGGCCGATGAGCAGTTCTTC TRBV13 TRBD1 TRBJ2-1 few
CASSQDSGFSEAFF TGCGCCAGCAGCCAAGATTCCGGGTTCTCTGAAGCTTTCTTT TRBV4-1 NA TRBJ1-1 NA
CASSKRRGSPLHF TGTGCCAGCAGCAAAAGACGTGGTTCACCCCTCCACTTT TRBV7-8 NA TRBJ1-6 few
CSARVGTGILGYGYTF TGCAGTGCTAGAGTTGGGACAGGGATTTTGGGCTATGGCTACACCTTC TRBV20-1 TRBD1 TRBJ1-2 few
CASTKGNKETQYF TGTGCCAGCACCAAGGGGAACAAAGAGACCCAGTACTTC TRBV6-2/TRBV6-3 NA TRBJ2-5 few
CASSLFAGTGGMDTQYF TGTGCCAGCAGTTTATTTGCTGGGACAGGGGGGATGGATACGCAGTATTTT TRBV27 TRBD1 TRBJ2-3 NA
CASSLDYTQSGGETQYF TGCGCCAGCAGCTTGGATTACACCCAGTCTGGGGGGGAGACCCAGTACTTC TRBV5-1 NA TRBJ2-5 NA
CSARETRGQPQHF TGCAGTGCTAGAGAAACGAGGGGTCAGCCCCAGCATTTT TRBV20-1 NA TRBJ1-5 few
CSARVPRNTEAFF TGCAGTGCTAGAGTCCCGCGGAACACTGAAGCTTTCTTT TRBV20-1 NA TRBJ1-1 NA
CASSQVQDDEQYF TGTGCCAGCAGCCAAGTACAGGACGACGAGCAGTACTTC TRBV14 NA TRBJ2-7 once
CASSMAGNTEQFF TGTGCCAGTAGTATGGCGGGAAATACTGAGCAGTTCTTC TRBV19 NA TRBJ2-1 few